This T cell receptor beta chain was obtained from a study of T-cell reconstitution after alpha-beta-depleted transplantation in children. A TCRbeta library incorporating unique molecular identifiers was prepared. Using its own MiXCR run on the PCR reads, TCRdb lists one record per CDR3 protein. The sample holds 640,000 or so distinct CDR3 sequences; around a sixth are singletons and the top ten take approximately 1%. In its sample, this clonotype was seen many times. This CDR3 is built from 14 residues. The germline CDR1 and CDR2 sequences are MNHEY and SVGAGI. Deletions cut 6 bases from V and 2 bases from J, with 14 bases between.

The input for sequencing was PBMCs from the stem cell graft donor, taken from the stem cell graft. The sequence was collected from a human donor who donated a stem cell graft to a child with acute myeloid leukemia. The chain uses TRBV6-5 and TRBJ2-7; a possible D gene is TRBD2 (7 bases). The CDR3 here is CASRRGGRAYEQYF. CDR3 sequence (DNA): TGTGCCAGCAGAAGGGGGGGCAGAGCCTACGAGCAGTACTTC.